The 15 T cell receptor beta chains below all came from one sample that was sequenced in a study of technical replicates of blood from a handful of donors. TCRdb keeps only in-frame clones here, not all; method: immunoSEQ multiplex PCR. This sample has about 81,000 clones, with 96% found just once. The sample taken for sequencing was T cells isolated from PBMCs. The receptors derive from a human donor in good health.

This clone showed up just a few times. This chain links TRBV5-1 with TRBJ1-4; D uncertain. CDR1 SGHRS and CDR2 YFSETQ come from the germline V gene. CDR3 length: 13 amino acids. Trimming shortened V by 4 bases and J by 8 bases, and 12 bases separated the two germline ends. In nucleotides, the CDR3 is TGCGCCAGCAGCAAGGAGGGTCGCGAAAAACTGTTTTTT. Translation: CASSKEGREKLFF.

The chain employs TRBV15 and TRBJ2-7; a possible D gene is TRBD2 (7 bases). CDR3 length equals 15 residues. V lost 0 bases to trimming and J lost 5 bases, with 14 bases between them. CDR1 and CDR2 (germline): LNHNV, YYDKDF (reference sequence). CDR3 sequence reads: CATSRERGRIHEQYF. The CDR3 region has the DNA TGTGCCACCAGCAGAGAGCGGGGGCGCATCCACGAGCAGTACTTC.

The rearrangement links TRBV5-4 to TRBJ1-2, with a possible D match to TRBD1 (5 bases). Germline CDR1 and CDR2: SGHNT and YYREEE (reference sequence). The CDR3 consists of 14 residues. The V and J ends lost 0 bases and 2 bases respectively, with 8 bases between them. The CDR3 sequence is CASSLVAGNYGYTF. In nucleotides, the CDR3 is TGTGCCAGCAGCTTGGTTGCAGGGAACTATGGCTACACCTTC. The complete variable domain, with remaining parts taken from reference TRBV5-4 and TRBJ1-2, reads ETGVTQSPTHLIKTRGQQVTLRCSSQSGHNTVSWYQQALGQGPQFIFQYYREEENGRGNFPPRFSGLQFPNYSSELNVNALELDDSALYLCASSLVAGNYGYTFGSGTRLTVV.

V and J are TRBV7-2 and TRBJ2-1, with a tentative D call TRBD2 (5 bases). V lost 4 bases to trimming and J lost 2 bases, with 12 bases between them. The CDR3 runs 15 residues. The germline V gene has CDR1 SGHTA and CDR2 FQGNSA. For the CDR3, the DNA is TGTGCCAGCAGCTATATCCGGGAAACCTACAATGAGCAGTTCTTC. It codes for CASSYIRETYNEQFF.

The CDR3 sequence: CASSYYRGVGELFF. The DNA of the CDR3 is TGTGCCAGCAGTTACTACCGGGGAGTCGGGGAGCTGTTTTTT. This chain links TRBV6-5 with TRBJ2-2, with D tentatively TRBD2 (5 bases). Germline-derived CDR1 and CDR2 are MNHEY and SVGAGI. The germline V and J ends were trimmed by 1 base and 7 bases, with 10 bases remaining between them. The length of the CDR3 is 14 residues.

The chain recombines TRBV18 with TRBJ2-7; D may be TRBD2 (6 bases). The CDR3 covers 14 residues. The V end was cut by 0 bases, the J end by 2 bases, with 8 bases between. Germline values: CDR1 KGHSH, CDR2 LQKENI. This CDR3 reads CASSPPGGTYEQYF. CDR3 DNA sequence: TGTGCCAGCTCACCACCGGGGGGTACCTACGAGCAGTACTTC. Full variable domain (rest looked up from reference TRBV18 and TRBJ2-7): NAGVMQNPRHLVRRRGQEARLRCSPMKGHSHVYWYRQLPEEGLKFMVYLQKENIIDESGMPKERFSAEFPKEGPSILRIQQVVRGDSAAYFCASSPPGGTYEQYFGPGTRLTVT.

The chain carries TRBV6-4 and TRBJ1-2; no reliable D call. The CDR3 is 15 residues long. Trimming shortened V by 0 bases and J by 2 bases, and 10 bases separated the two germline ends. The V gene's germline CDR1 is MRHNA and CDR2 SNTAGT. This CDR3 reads CASSDSAGGNYGYTF. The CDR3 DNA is TGTGCCAGCAGTGACTCGGCAGGAGGGAACTATGGCTACACCTTC.

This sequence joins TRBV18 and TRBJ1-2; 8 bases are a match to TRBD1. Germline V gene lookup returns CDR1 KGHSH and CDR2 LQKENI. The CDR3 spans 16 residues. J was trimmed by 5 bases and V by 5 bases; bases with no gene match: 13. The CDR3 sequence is CASSDFGQGGPYGYTF. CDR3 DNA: TGTGCCAGCTCAGATTTCGGACAGGGTGGCCCGTATGGCTACACCTTC.

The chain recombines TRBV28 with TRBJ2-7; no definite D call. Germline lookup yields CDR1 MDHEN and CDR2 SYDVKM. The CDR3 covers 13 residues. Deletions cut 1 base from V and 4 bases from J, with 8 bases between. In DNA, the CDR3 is TGTGCCAGCAGTTTATTTGAAGAGTACGAGCAGTACTTC. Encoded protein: CASSLFEEYEQYF.

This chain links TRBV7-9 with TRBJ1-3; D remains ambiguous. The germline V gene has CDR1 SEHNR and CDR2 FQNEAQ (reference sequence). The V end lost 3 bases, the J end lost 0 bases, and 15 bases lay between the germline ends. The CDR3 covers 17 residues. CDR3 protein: CASSFDFGGYSGNTIYF. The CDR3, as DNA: TGTGCCAGCAGCTTTGATTTCGGCGGATACTCTGGAAACACCATATATTTT.

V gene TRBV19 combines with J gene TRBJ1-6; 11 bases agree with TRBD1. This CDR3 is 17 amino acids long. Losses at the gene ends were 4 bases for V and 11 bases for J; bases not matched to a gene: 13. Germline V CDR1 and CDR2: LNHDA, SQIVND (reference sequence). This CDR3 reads CASSTHSPGTGGPPLHF. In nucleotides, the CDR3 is TGTGCCAGTAGTACCCACTCGCCCGGGACAGGGGGGCCACCCCTCCACTTT.

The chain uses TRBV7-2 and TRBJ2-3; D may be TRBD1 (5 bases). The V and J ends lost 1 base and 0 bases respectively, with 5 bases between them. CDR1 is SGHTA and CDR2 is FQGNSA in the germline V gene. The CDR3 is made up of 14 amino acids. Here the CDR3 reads CASSLEGSTDTQYF. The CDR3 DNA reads TGTGCCAGCAGCTTAGAGGGGAGCACAGATACGCAGTATTTT. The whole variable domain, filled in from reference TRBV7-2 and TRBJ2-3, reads GAGVSQSPSNKVTEKGKDVELRCDPISGHTALYWYRQSLGQGLEFLIYFQGNSAPDKSGLPSDRFSAERTGGSVSTLTIQRTQQEDSAVYLCASSLEGSTDTQYFGPGTRLTVL.

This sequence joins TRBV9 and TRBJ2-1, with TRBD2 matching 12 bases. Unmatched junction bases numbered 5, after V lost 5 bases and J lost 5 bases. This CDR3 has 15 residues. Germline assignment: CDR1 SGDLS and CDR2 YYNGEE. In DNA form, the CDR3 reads TGTGCCAGCAGTTCTAGCGGGGGGGGCCACAATGAGCAGTTCTTC. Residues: CASSSSGGGHNEQFF.

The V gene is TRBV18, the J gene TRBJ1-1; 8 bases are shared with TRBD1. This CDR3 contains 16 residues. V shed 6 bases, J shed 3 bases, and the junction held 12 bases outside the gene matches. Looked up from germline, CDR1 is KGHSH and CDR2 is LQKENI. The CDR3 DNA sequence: TGTGCCAGCTCCCCCGGGACAGGCATTCCGGACACTGAAGCTTTCTTT. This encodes CASSPGTGIPDTEAFF.

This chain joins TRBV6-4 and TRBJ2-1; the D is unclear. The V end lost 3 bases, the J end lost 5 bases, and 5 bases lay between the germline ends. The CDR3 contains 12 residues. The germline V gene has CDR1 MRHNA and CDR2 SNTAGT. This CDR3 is CASSEGDNEQFF. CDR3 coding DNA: TGTGCCAGCAGTGAGGGCGACAATGAGCAGTTCTTC.